This T cell receptor beta chain was profiled in a study of type 1 and type 2 diabetes patients. The PCR template was genomic DNA. A primer set of 30 forward and 13 reverse primers amplified the CDR3. MiXCR, applied by TCRdb to the multiplex PCR reads, yields one record per CDR3 protein. The data show some 250,000 distinct CDR3 sequences, around 50% seen once. The sequence derives from a young man with type 2 diabetes. The sequenced sample consisted of peripheral blood mononuclear cells (PBMCs).

CDR3 sequence: CASSLGVTGHNSYEQYF. In DNA form, the CDR3 reads TGTGCCAGCAGCTTAGGGGTTACGGGACATAACTCCTACGAGCAGTACTTC. The rearrangement joins TRBV7-8 to TRBJ2-7; TRBD1 might be the D (6 bases). The germline V gene encodes CDR1 SGHVS and CDR2 FQNEAQ. The CDR3 is 17 amino acids. Between the trimmed V and J ends, which lost 1 base and 0 bases, there was a span of 16 bases.